This TCR beta chain was obtained from a study of OX40 agonist ivuxolimab in advanced cancers. Whole-study context: Every patient in dose escalation had hepatocellular carcinoma, melanoma, renal cell or head and neck cancer.

Study conclusions and caveats: Partial responders treated at 0.1-3.0 mg/kg exhibited clonal expansion among the lowest measured.

Samples were taken at baseline and on day 1 of cycles 4 and 7. Per the germline V gene, CDR1 is SGHVS and CDR2 is FQNEAQ. Trimming took off 4 bases at V and 6 bases at J, with 16 bases between the two ends. The CDR3 is 15 residues long. On this clone: Its cognate antigen is unknown.

TCRdb keeps only in-frame clones here, not all; method: immunoSEQ multiplex PCR. The data hold about 50,000 clones, with more than 70% observed a single time. The source material was CD4+ or CD8+ T cells sorted from blood, sampled in a trial of the OX40 agonist ivuxolimab. The receptor's source is an adult with an advanced solid tumor such as melanoma, head and neck, liver or kidney cancer. The chain recombines TRBV7-8 with TRBJ1-5; D is uncertain. The CDR3 reads CASSSGPNLIQPQHF. The CDR3 coding sequence is TGTGCCAGCAGCTCAGGACCGAACCTTATTCAGCCCCAGCATTTT. Looking up the rest from reference TRBV7-8 and TRBJ1-5 gives the full variable domain: GAGVSQSPRYKVAKRGQDVALRCDPISGHVSLFWYQQALGQGPEFLTYFQNEAQLDKSGLPSDRFFAERPEGSVSTLKIQRTQQEDSAVYLCASSSGPNLIQPQHFGDGTRLSIL.